The next 26 T cell receptor beta chains were all read from a single sample in a study of T cell clonotyping in hematopoietic cell transplantation. Produced via immunoSEQ multiplex PCR; TCRdb's table is partial and in-frame only. The sample carries just over 4,000 clones, 95% recorded once. The starting material was PBMCs, obtained 30 days after allogeneic stem cell transplant. Receptors were obtained from a male patient in his 50s who had an allogeneic stem cell transplant from a related donor, so the T cells may come from the graft donor. Some clones in this sample may be carry-over from other donors' samples.

V usage is TRBV10-2 and J usage is TRBJ2-3; 7 nucleotides line up with TRBD2. Germline V gene data show CDR1 as WSHSY and CDR2 as SAAADI. This CDR3 is built from 16 residues. The V and J ends lost 8 bases and 1 base, in that order; junction bases with no gene match: 12. The CDR3 region has the DNA TGCGCCAGCTCCTTGGGGCGGGAGAGGGGCACAGATACGCAGTATTTT. As protein: CASSLGRERGTDTQYF.

J is TRBJ1-2 and V is TRBV7-9; possible D gene TRBD1, 5 bases. The CDR3 covers 13 residues. Trimming stripped 6 bases from V and 4 bases from J, with 12 bases between. CDR1 SEHNR and CDR2 FQNEAQ come from the germline V gene (reference sequence). The CDR3 bases are TGTGCCAGCAGTGACATGGGGGGCTATGGCTACACCTTC. This sequence encodes CASSDMGGYGYTF.

The chain carries TRBV7-3 and TRBJ2-3; TRBD1 aligns across 8 bases. The CDR3 covers 14 residues. J lost 2 bases, V lost 4 bases, and 2 bases had no gene match. Germline CDR1 and CDR2: SGHTA and FQGTGA. DNA for the CDR3: TGTGCCAGCAGCTGGACAGGGTCCACAGATACGCAGTATTTT. Translated: CASSWTGSTDTQYF.

This chain uses TRBV9 with TRBJ1-4; D might be TRBD1 (6 bases). The CDR3 contains 15 residues. Germline CDR1 reads SGDLS; CDR2 reads YYNGEE. Trimming left V 5 bases short and J 0 bases short, with 11 bases between. The CDR3 reads CASRPGAATNEKLFF. The CDR3 nucleotides read TGTGCCAGCAGGCCGGGGGCAGCAACTAATGAAAAACTGTTTTTT.

The V call is TRBV5-6, the J call TRBJ2-7; possible D gene TRBD2, 6 bases. CDR3 length: 15 residues. The germline V and J ends were trimmed by 4 bases and 3 bases, with 17 bases remaining between them. Germline V CDR1 and CDR2: SGHDT, YYEEEE. The CDR3 DNA sequence: TGTGCCAGCAGCCCATTTGGTAGCGGCCTCTACGAGCAGTACTTC. This sequence encodes CASSPFGSGLYEQYF. Together with reference TRBV5-6 and TRBJ2-7, the CDR3 gives the full variable domain: DAGVTQSPTHLIKTRGQQVTLRCSPKSGHDTVSWYQQALGQGPQFIFQYYEEEERQRGNFPDRFSGHQFPNYSSELNVNALLLGDSALYLCASSPFGSGLYEQYFGPGTRLTVT.

This chain joins TRBV6-5 and TRBJ1-2, with 9 nucleotides matching TRBD1. Trimming at V came to 8 bases and at J to 1 base, leaving 5 bases not matched to a gene. This CDR3 contains 14 residues. The germline CDR1 and CDR2 sequences are MNHEY and SVGAGI. The CDR3 DNA reads as TGTGCCAGCGGACAGGGGCGAATTAACTATGGCTACACCTTC. Translation: CASGQGRINYGYTF.

The chain links TRBV5-1 to TRBJ1-2, with D hard to call. CDR3 length: 15 amino acids. Trimming cost V 0 bases and J 5 bases, with 14 bases left between them. In germline, CDR1 is SGHRS, CDR2 YFSETQ. The CDR3 spells CASSLGSEGGYGYTF. The CDR3 DNA sequence: TGCGCCAGCAGCTTGGGGTCGGAGGGCGGTTATGGCTACACCTTC.

The V gene is TRBV28, the J gene TRBJ1-2; D is ambiguous. V was shortened by 7 bases and J by 10 bases, with 13 bases between the two germline ends. CDR1 is MDHEN and CDR2 is SYDVKM in the germline V gene. This CDR3 comprises 11 residues. Here the CDR3 reads CASNIQLDYTF. In DNA form, the CDR3 reads TGTGCCAGCAATATACAGTTGGACTACACCTTC.

The chain uses TRBV28 and TRBJ2-1; the D gene is possibly TRBD1 (6 bases). The CDR3 covers 12 residues. Germline CDR1 reads MDHEN; CDR2 reads SYDVKM. V lost 1 base and J lost 12, with 10 bases in between. CDR3 bases: TGTGCCAGCAGTTTATTAGGGGGATGGCAGTTCTTC. This codes for CASSLLGGWQFF.

The V and J genes are TRBV5-1 and TRBJ1-2, with TRBD1 matching over 9 bases. The CDR3 totals 13 residues. V lost 5 bases, J lost 5 bases, and 4 bases stayed unmatched. The V gene's germline CDR1 is SGHRS and CDR2 YFSETQ. CDR3 sequence (DNA): TGCGCCAGCAGACCGGGACAGGGATATGGCTACACCTTC. This gives the protein CASRPGQGYGYTF. The full variable domain, rest sourced from reference TRBV5-1 and TRBJ1-2, is KAGVTQTPRYLIKTRGQQVTLSCSPISGHRSVSWYQQTPGQGLQFLFEYFSETQRNKGNFPGRFSGRQFSNSRSEMNVSTLELGDSALYLCASRPGQGYGYTFGSGTRLTVV.

The chain's CDR3 is CASSATPFSGNTIYF. CDR3 bases: TGTGCCAGCAGCGCCACTCCCTTCTCTGGAAACACCATATATTTT. The V call is TRBV13, the J call TRBJ1-3; D call uncertain. Trimming cost V 5 bases and J 0 bases, with 11 bases left between them. CDR1 and CDR2 from the germline V gene are PRHDT and FYEKMQ (reference sequence). The CDR3 has 15 amino acids.

The gene calls are TRBV28 and TRBJ1-1; no definite D call. CDR1 MDHEN and CDR2 SYDVKM come from the germline V gene. V lost 1 base and J 1 base, leaving 13 bases between the germline ends. CDR3 length: 16 residues. The CDR3: CASSLFGSIRNTEAFF. In DNA form, the CDR3 reads TGTGCCAGCAGTTTATTCGGCTCAATCCGGAACACTGAAGCTTTCTTT.

The chain is built from TRBV5-1 and TRBJ1-1; D is ambiguous. V was pared by 0 bases and J by 4 bases, with 10 bases between. Per germline, CDR1 SGHRS and CDR2 YFSETQ. This CDR3 spans 14 amino acids. CDR3 bases: TGCGCCAGCAGCTTGGCCCGATTGGGCACTGAAGCTTTCTTT. This gives the protein CASSLARLGTEAFF.

This clone was seen only once. This chain joins TRBV5-4 and TRBJ1-2; tentative D call: TRBD1 (6 bases). Germline values: CDR1 SGHNT, CDR2 YYREEE (reference sequence). The ends were cut back, 0 bases at V and 6 bases at J, with 12 bases in the middle. The CDR3 runs 14 residues. The DNA for the CDR3 is TGTGCCAGCAGCTTGGTGGCGGGGGGCGATGGCTACACCTTC. Its protein product is CASSLVAGGDGYTF.

The chain links TRBV5-5 to TRBJ1-1; no reliable D call. Germline V gene lookup returns CDR1 SGHKS and CDR2 YYEKEE (reference sequence). This CDR3 is built from 13 residues. With 1 base removed from V and 5 bases from J, the gap between germline ends came to 9 bases. Here the CDR3 reads CASSLTGRTEAFF. CDR3 bases: TGTGCCAGCAGCTTGACGGGTCGGACTGAAGCTTTCTTT.

The chain joins TRBV29-1 to TRBJ1-4, with 9 bases matching TRBD1. From germline, CDR1 is SQVTM and CDR2 ANQGSEA. The V and J ends lost 6 bases and 7 bases, in that order; junction bases with no gene match: 3. This CDR3 contains 12 residues. The chain's CDR3 is CSVGDRAEKLFF. CDR3 sequence (DNA): TGCAGCGTCGGGGACAGGGCTGAAAAACTGTTTTTT.

The CDR3 region has the DNA TGTGCCAGTAGATCCTTCGGCGGCGGGGTCAATCAGCCCCAGCATTTT. It codes for CASRSFGGGVNQPQHF. The chain carries TRBV19 and TRBJ1-5, with D unclear. V was clipped by 6 bases and J by 3 bases, with 18 bases between them. The CDR3 consists of 16 residues. In germline, CDR1 is LNHDA, CDR2 SQIVND (reference sequence). Drawing the rest from reference TRBV19 and TRBJ1-5, the complete variable domain is DGGITQSPKYLFRKEGQNVTLSCEQNLNHDAMYWYRQDPGQGLRLIYYSQIVNDFQKGDIAEGYSVSREKKESFPLTVTSAQKNPTAFYLCASRSFGGGVNQPQHFGDGTRLSIL.

This chain uses TRBV7-3 with TRBJ2-3, with unresolved D. This CDR3 is built from 14 residues. CDR1 and CDR2 (germline): SGHTA, FQGTGA. V was clipped by 4 bases and J by 0 bases, with 8 bases between them. CDR3 nucleotide sequence: TGTGCCAGCAGCTCCCAGCATAGCACAGATACGCAGTATTTT. This translates into CASSSQHSTDTQYF.

J is TRBJ1-1 and V is TRBV4-3; D unresolved. Germline loops: CDR1 LGHNA, CDR2 YSLEER. The V end lost 4 bases, the J end lost 1 base, and 13 bases lay between the germline ends. This CDR3 has 15 residues. CDR3 nucleotides: TGCGCCAGCAGCCGAACGTGGCGGGAGAACACTGAAGCTTTCTTT. Translation gives CASSRTWRENTEAFF.

V is TRBV7-6 and J is TRBJ2-7, with D possibly being TRBD1 (6 bases). Between the trimmed V and J ends, which lost 5 bases and 3 bases, there was a span of 20 bases. The CDR3 is made up of 16 amino acids. Germline assignment: CDR1 SGHVS and CDR2 FNYEAQ. CDR3 sequence: CASSTSSRQDNYEQYF. CDR3 in DNA: TGTGCCAGCAGCACCTCAAGCCGACAGGATAACTACGAGCAGTACTTC.

The chain combines TRBV6-5 with TRBJ2-3; D may be TRBD1 (5 bases). Germline lookup yields CDR1 MNHEY and CDR2 SVGAGI. The CDR3 has 15 residues. Trimming shortened V by 0 bases and J by 9 bases, and 16 bases separated the two germline ends. The CDR3: CASSYSTGQGGTQYF. For the CDR3, the DNA is TGTGCCAGCAGTTACTCGACTGGGCAGGGCGGAACGCAGTATTTT.

The chain joins TRBV19 to TRBJ1-2; D gene uncertain. The CDR3 covers 14 residues. Germline CDR1 is LNHDA and CDR2 is SQIVND (reference sequence). The V gene lost 3 bases and the J gene lost 6 bases, with 14 bases spanning the gap. The CDR3 DNA reads TGTGCCAGTAGTATCACAGACCACACCGATGGCTACACCTTC. This translates into CASSITDHTDGYTF.

The chain employs TRBV6-1 and TRBJ2-7; TRBD2 matches 11 bases. V gave up 5 bases and J gave up 3 bases; unmatched junction bases: 12. CDR1 is MNHNS and CDR2 is SASEGT in the germline V gene. The CDR3 loop spans 17 amino acids. The CDR3 here is CASSQDPTSGNLYEQYF. The CDR3 DNA is TGTGCCAGCAGTCAAGACCCGACTAGCGGGAACCTCTACGAGCAGTACTTC.

V gene TRBV2 combines with J gene TRBJ2-5; 11 bases fit TRBD2. Trimming removed 2 bases from V and 7 bases from J; junction bases left unmatched: 9. CDR3 length: 16 amino acids. CDR1 is SNHLY and CDR2 is FYNNEI in the germline V gene. CDR3 DNA: TGTGCCAGCAGTGAAATATCTACGCTAGCGGGAGGGACCCAGTACTTC. Encoded protein: CASSEISTLAGGTQYF.

The chain links TRBV2 to TRBJ2-1; the match to TRBD1 covers 12 bases. The CDR3 runs to 15 residues. V shed 5 bases, J shed 9 bases, and the junction held 8 bases outside the gene matches. Germline assignment: CDR1 SNHLY and CDR2 FYNNEI. CDR3 in amino acids: CASSSRDRGLSEQFF. The CDR3 DNA follows: TGTGCCAGCAGTTCCCGGGACAGGGGGCTTAGTGAGCAGTTCTTC.

The chain has TRBV7-9 and TRBJ2-1; D possibly corresponds to TRBD2 (6 bases). There are 19 residues in the CDR3. Per germline, CDR1 SEHNR and CDR2 FQNEAQ (reference sequence). Trimming stripped 3 bases from V and 7 bases from J, with 28 bases between. The CDR3 nucleotides read TGTGCCAGCAGCTTTCTCTCCCGAACGCCGCGGGGCGGTTTTAATGAGCAGTTCTTC. It yields the protein CASSFLSRTPRGGFNEQFF.